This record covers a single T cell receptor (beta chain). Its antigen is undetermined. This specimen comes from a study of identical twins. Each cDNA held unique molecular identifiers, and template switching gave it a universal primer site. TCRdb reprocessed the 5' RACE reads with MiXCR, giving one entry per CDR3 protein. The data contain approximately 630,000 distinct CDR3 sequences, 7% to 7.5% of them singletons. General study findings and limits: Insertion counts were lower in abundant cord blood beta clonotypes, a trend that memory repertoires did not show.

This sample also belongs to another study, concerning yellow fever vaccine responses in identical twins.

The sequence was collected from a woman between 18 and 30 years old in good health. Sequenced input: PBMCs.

The CDR3 nucleotides are TGTGCCTGCACACGGGACGACACAGATACGCAGTATTTT. It codes for CACTRDDTDTQYF. The chain joins TRBV10-3 to TRBJ2-3; D is tentatively TRBD1 or TRBD2 (5 bases each). Between the trimmed V and J ends, which lost 11 bases and 2 bases, there was a span of 14 bases. Germline V gene lookup returns CDR1 ENHRY and CDR2 SYGVKD. CDR3 size: 13 residues.